This note documents a single T cell receptor beta chain sequence. The clone's antigen remains unknown. Per-base quality was not reported, and no clone a single base away is much larger than it. Deletion took 4 bases off V and 5 bases off J, with a span of 14 bases between the germline ends. CDR1 and CDR2 are drawn from the germline V gene: SGHAT, FQNNGV. Including the terminal cysteine and phenylalanine, the CDR3 comprises 14 residues. Here the CDR3 DNA is all that survives: 42 bases in frame from base 1. Each collaborating institution followed its own protocols to collect whole blood in K2EDTA tubes. Collaborator samples were shipped for TCRbeta analysis as frozen whole blood, isolated PBMCs, or DNA extracted from either sample type. TCRbeta CDR3 regions were amplified from genomic DNA by means of the immunoSEQ Assay, a bias-controlled multiplex PCR. In the authors' own workflow: Nucleated cell counts per sample were estimated from amplification of reference gene primers within the assay. To quantify the absolute abundance of each unique TCRbeta CDR3 rearrangement, sequence reads were collapsed and filtered. For each sample, productive Simpson clonality was calculated as the square root of Simpson's diversity index across productive rearrangements. What TCRdb holds here is the immuneACCESS table cut down to in-frame rearrangements. Part of the clones is not present; checked against another copy, under half of the missing clones reflect an unresolved V gene, and the others are unexplained. That table supplies the V and J calls and clone size; D and trimming were determined from the DNA. The sample profile shows 75,000 to 100,000 clones; more than 75% of them were found once. The ten largest account for around 7% of the sample.

This specimen belongs to a study of blood T cell repertoires in COVID-19 (dated by TCRdb to between 2020 and 2021). Background on the whole study: Samples covering the acute and convalescent phases of COVID-19 were provided by collaborators in the United States, Italy and Spain. The prospective study material was composed of cDNA or gDNA derived from T cells, B-cell-depleted T cells, or PBMCs. Deeply sampled blood TCRbeta repertoires from subjects exposed to, actively infected with, or recovered from COVID-19 were included in the dataset. The repertoires were released in a freely available public database intended as a resource for research on the immune response to SARS-CoV-2. Samples were obtained from the ongoing ImmuneRACE study (first 160 participants) and from over 1,000 subjects provided by 6 global collaborators. Sample metadata almost always included a de-identified subject ID, COVID-19 status, age in years and sex. HLA class I and class II types, where available, came from metadata supplied by the sample provider rather than from assay-based typing.

Here is what the overall study found, with its caveats: Clinical and demographic metadata were provided uncurated, with the amount varying by source and participant.

Sequencing was carried out using peripheral blood. This chain joins TRBV11-2 to TRBJ2-5; a weak D assignment points to TRBD1 (6 bases agree). The TCR sequence derives from a middle-aged man with active or convalescent COVID-19. The DNA sequence follows: TGTGCCAGCAGCTCCAATAGGGGGTGGGAGACCCAGTACTTC. This gives the protein CASSSNRGWETQYF. Beyond the CDR3, the reference TRBV11-2 and TRBJ2-5 genes provide the residues; the full variable domain reads: EAGVAQSPRYKIIEKRQSVAFWCNPISGHATLYWYQQILGQGPKLLIQFQNNGVVDDSQLPKDRFSAERLKGVDSTLKIQPAKLEDSAVYLCASSSNRGWETQYFGPGTRLLVL.